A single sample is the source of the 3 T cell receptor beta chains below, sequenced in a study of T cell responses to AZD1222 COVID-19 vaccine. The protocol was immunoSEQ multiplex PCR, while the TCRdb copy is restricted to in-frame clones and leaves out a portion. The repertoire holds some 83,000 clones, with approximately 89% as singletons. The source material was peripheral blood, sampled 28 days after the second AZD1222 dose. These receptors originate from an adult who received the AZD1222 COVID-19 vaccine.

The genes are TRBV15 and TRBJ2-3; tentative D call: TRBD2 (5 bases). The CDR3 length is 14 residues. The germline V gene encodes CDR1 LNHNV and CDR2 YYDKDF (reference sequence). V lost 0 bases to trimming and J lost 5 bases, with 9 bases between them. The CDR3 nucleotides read TGTGCCACCAGCAGAGAATCGGGGATAGATACGCAGTATTTT. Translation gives CATSRESGIDTQYF.

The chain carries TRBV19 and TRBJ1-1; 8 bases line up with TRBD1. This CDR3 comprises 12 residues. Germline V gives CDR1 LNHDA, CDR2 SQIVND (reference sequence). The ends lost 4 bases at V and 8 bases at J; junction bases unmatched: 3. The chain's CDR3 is CASSTRGLEAFF. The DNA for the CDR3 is TGTGCCAGTAGTACCAGGGGGCTAGAAGCTTTCTTT.

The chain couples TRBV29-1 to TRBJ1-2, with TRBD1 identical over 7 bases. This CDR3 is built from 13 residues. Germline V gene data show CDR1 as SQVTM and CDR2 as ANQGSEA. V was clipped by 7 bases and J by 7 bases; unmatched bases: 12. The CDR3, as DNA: TGCAGCGCAAAAGACAGGGTTAGGGGTGGCTACACCTTC. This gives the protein CSAKDRVRGGYTF.